These 15 T cell receptor beta chains were sequenced from one sample in a study of TIL therapy for anti-PD-1-resistant metastatic lung cancer. The immunoSEQ assay was v3. Libraries were prepared by immunoSEQ multiplex PCR; TCRdb keeps only in-frame clonotypes and omits some of them. The table shows tens of thousands of clones, with over 60% occurring only once. Time point indicated: pre-treatment sample, taken before nivolumab and TIL therapy. The tumor samples were excised metastases, mostly pleural nodules or supraclavicular lymph nodes. The material was tumor tissue, obtained at baseline. The receptor set was obtained from a person aged 25 to 80 with non-small cell lung cancer.

The table lists this clone with a few counts. The V call is TRBV13, the J call TRBJ1-6, with D unclear. Germline V CDR1 and CDR2: PRHDT, FYEKMQ (reference sequence). The CDR3 runs 14 residues. Trimming left V 8 bases short and J 9 bases short, with 17 bases between. The CDR3 region has the DNA TGTGCCAGCTCACTGGGTGTGGGCAGTTCACCCCTCCACTTT. It is translated as CASSLGVGSSPLHF.

This chain connects TRBV19 to TRBJ1-5; D possibly corresponds to TRBD1 (5 bases). This CDR3 contains 15 residues. The V gene lost 3 bases and the J gene lost 5 bases, with 14 bases spanning the gap. The germline V gene encodes CDR1 LNHDA and CDR2 SQIVND (reference sequence). CDR3 bases: TGTGCCAGTAGTATCGAGGGCAGGGCGTATCAGCCCCAGCATTTT. Translation: CASSIEGRAYQPQHF.

CDR3 in amino acids: CASSGDSLMNTEAFF. For the CDR3, the DNA is TGTGCCAGCAGCGGGGACAGCTTAATGAACACTGAAGCTTTCTTT. This rearrangement joins TRBV6-1 to TRBJ1-1; 7 bases agree with TRBD1. The CDR3 runs 15 residues. J gave up 0 bases and V 6 bases, and 7 bases lay outside the gene matches. Germline V gene data show CDR1 as MNHNS and CDR2 as SASEGT.

The chain is built from TRBV19 and TRBJ1-5, with 9 bases identical to TRBD1. J gave up 7 bases and V 7 bases, and 8 bases lay outside the gene matches. Germline V CDR1 and CDR2: LNHDA, SQIVND (reference sequence). The CDR3 spans 14 residues. This chain's CDR3 is CASTTGGAGQPQHF. CDR3 nucleotides: TGTGCCAGTACCACAGGGGGCGCAGGGCAGCCCCAGCATTTT.

The chain couples TRBV5-8 to TRBJ1-2, with D possibly TRBD1 on 6 matching bases. Germline V gene data show CDR1 as SGHTS and CDR2 as YDEGEE. This CDR3 has 14 amino acids. V lost 6 bases and J lost 4, with 16 bases in between. The CDR3 sequence: CASTGTGSLYGYTF. The CDR3 DNA reads as TGTGCCAGCACCGGAACAGGGTCCCTCTATGGCTACACCTTC.

This chain connects TRBV5-1 to TRBJ2-7, with 9 nucleotides matching TRBD1. CDR1 and CDR2 from the germline V gene are SGHRS and YFSETQ. Trimming cost V 0 bases and J 1 base; bases outside gene matches: 14. CDR3 length: 19 amino acids. The CDR3 DNA follows: TGCGCCAGCAGCTTGGTTGCGGGACAGGGTTGGCTAAAATCCTACGAGCAGTACTTC. Its translation is CASSLVAGQGWLKSYEQYF.

The rearrangement links TRBV9 to TRBJ2-5; D is possibly TRBD2 (5 bases). Germline V gene lookup returns CDR1 SGDLS and CDR2 YYNGEE. CDR3 length: 14 residues. Trimming left V 0 bases short and J 2 bases short, with 8 bases between. The CDR3, as DNA: TGTGCCAGCAGCGTAGGGACGGGACAAGAGACCCAGTACTTC. Translated: CASSVGTGQETQYF.

The rearrangement joins TRBV5-1 to TRBJ2-3; 7 nucleotides line up with TRBD2. This CDR3 is 17 amino acids long. The germline V gene has CDR1 SGHRS and CDR2 YFSETQ. J lost 1 base, V lost 0 bases, and 8 bases had no gene match. The CDR3 protein is CASSLGPGSGGTDTQYF. In DNA, the CDR3 is TGCGCCAGCAGCTTGGGGCCCGGGAGCGGGGGCACAGATACGCAGTATTTT. The full variable domain, its missing parts supplied by reference TRBV5-1 and TRBJ2-3, is KAGVTQTPRYLIKTRGQQVTLSCSPISGHRSVSWYQQTPGQGLQFLFEYFSETQRNKGNFPGRFSGRQFSNSRSEMNVSTLELGDSALYLCASSLGPGSGGTDTQYFGPGTRLTVL.

This sequence joins TRBV7-9 and TRBJ1-4; D remains ambiguous. Trimming left V 1 base short and J 1 base short, with 7 bases between. CDR3 size: 15 residues. The germline V gene encodes CDR1 SEHNR and CDR2 FQNEAQ (reference sequence). CDR3 protein: CASSLEWGTNEKLFF. CDR3 DNA: TGTGCCAGCAGCTTAGAGTGGGGAACTAATGAAAAACTGTTTTTT.

This chain joins TRBV5-6 and TRBJ2-7; D ambiguous. This CDR3 comprises 13 residues. V was shortened by 3 bases and J by 2 bases, with 9 bases between the two germline ends. Looked up from germline, CDR1 is SGHDT and CDR2 is YYEEEE. The CDR3 DNA reads TGTGCCAGCAGCTCCACGCATACCTACGAGCAGTACTTC. Protein sequence: CASSSTHTYEQYF.

The CDR3 here is CASSLPPDSPVDSPLHF. The CDR3 nucleotides read TGCGCCAGCAGCCTTCCCCCCGACAGCCCGGTGGATTCACCCCTCCACTTT. This sequence joins TRBV4-1 and TRBJ1-6, with TRBD1 as a possible D gene (5 bases). Germline CDR1 is MGHRA and CDR2 is YSYEKL. Trimming pared 4 bases from V and 8 bases from J, leaving 21 bases between. The CDR3 totals 17 residues.

This clone has a handful of counts. The chain carries TRBV6-4 and TRBJ2-1; TRBD2 aligns across 14 bases. V dropped 5 bases and J dropped 9; count of bases not matched to a gene: 6. Looked up from germline, CDR1 is MRHNA and CDR2 is SNTAGT. CDR3 length equals 15 residues. The CDR3 protein is CASSQTSGGASEQFF. Written as DNA, the CDR3 is TGTGCCAGCAGTCAGACTAGCGGGGGGGCCAGTGAGCAGTTCTTC.

The chain has TRBV5-4 and TRBJ2-7; D is undetermined. V lost 1 base and J lost 4, with 6 bases in between. CDR1 and CDR2 (germline): SGHNT, YYREEE (reference sequence). The CDR3 runs to 12 residues. The CDR3 coding sequence is TGTGCCAGCAGCTTGAAGCCGTACGAGCAGTACTTC. This translates into CASSLKPYEQYF.

V is TRBV9 and J is TRBJ2-1; TRBD2 matches 8 bases. The CDR3 extends over 17 amino acids. The V gene's germline CDR1 is SGDLS and CDR2 YYNGEE. The V and J ends lost 0 bases and 8 bases, in that order; junction bases with no gene match: 13. Here the CDR3 DNA reads TGTGCCAGCAGCGTAGGGGGGTCCTGGACTAGCCACGATGAGCAGTTCTTC. Translating gives CASSVGGSWTSHDEQFF.

The V call is TRBV5-1, the J call TRBJ1-2; no clear D gene. The CDR3 extends over 16 amino acids. V was cut by 1 base and J by 0 bases, with 13 bases left in between. In germline, CDR1 is SGHRS, CDR2 YFSETQ. CDR3 DNA: TGCGCCAGCAGCTTGACATCGTGGCAGACTAACTATGGCTACACCTTC. It specifies CASSLTSWQTNYGYTF.